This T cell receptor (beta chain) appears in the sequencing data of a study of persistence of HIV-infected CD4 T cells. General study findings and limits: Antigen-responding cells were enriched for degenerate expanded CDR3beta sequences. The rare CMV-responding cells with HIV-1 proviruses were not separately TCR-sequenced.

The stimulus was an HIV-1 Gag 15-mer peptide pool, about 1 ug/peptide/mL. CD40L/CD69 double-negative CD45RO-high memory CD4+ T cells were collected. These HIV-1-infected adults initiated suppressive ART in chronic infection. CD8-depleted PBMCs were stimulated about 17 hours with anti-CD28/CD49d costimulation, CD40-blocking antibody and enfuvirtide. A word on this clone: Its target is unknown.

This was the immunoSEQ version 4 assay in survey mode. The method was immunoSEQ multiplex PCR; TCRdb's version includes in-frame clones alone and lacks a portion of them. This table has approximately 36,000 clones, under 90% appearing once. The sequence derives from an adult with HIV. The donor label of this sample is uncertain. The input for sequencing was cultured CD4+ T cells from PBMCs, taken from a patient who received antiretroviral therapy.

CDR3 loop: CASSPGVGKTQYF. In DNA, the CDR3 is TGTGCCAGCAGCCCAGGGGTGGGGAAGACCCAGTACTTC. The V and J genes are TRBV13 and TRBJ2-5, with a tentative D call TRBD1 (6 bases). Germline V lookup: CDR1 PRHDT, CDR2 FYEKMQ (reference sequence). The CDR3 consists of 13 residues. Trimming shortened V by 5 bases and J by 6 bases, and 13 bases separated the two germline ends.